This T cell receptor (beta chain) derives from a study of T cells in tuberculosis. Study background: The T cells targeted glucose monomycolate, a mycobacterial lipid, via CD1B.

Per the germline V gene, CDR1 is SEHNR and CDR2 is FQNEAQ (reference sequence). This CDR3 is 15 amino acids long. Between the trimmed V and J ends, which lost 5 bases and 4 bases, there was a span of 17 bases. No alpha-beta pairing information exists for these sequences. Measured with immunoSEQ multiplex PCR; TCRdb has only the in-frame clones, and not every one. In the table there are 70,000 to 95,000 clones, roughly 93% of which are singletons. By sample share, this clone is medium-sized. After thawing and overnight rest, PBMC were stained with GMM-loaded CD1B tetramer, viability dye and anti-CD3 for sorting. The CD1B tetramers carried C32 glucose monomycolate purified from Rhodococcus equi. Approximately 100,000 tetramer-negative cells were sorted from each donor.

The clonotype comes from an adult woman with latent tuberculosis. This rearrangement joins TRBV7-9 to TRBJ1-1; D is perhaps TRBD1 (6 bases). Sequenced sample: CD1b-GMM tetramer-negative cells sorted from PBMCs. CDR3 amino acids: CASSQGPGRSTEAFF. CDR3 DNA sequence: TGTGCCAGCAGCCAGGGGCCCGGGAGGAGCACTGAAGCTTTCTTT. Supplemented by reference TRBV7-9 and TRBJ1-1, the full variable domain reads DTGVSQNPRHKITKRGQNVTFRCDPISEHNRLYWYRQTLGQGPEFLTYFQNEAQLEKSRLLSDRFSAERPKGSFSTLEIQRTEQGDSAMYLCASSQGPGRSTEAFFGQGTRLTVV.